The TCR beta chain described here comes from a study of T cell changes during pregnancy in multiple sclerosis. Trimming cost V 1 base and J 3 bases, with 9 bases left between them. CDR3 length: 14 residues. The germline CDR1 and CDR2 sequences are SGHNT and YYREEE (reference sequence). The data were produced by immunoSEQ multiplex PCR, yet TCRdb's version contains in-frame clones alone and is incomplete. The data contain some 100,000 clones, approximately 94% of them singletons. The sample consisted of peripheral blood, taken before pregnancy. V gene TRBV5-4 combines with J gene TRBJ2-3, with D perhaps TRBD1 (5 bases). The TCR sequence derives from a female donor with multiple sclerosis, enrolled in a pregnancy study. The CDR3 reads CASSLSRATDTQYF. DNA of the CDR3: TGTGCCAGCAGCTTGAGCAGGGCAACAGATACGCAGTATTTT. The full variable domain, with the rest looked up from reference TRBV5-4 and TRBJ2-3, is ETGVTQSPTHLIKTRGQQVTLRCSSQSGHNTVSWYQQALGQGPQFIFQYYREEENGRGNFPPRFSGLQFPNYSSELNVNALELDDSALYLCASSLSRATDTQYFGPGTRLTVL.